A selection of T cell receptor beta chains follows, all from one sample in a study of CDR3 diversity in severe acne. TCRdb ran MiXCR on the PCR reads and lists one entry per CDR3 protein. The table lists about 76,000 distinct CDR3 sequences, roughly 51% of them singletons. Source material: blood. These receptors were taken from a male donor in good health, without acne. CDR3s include the opening cysteine and the closing phenylalanine or tryptophan.

v_gene,CDR3aa
TRBV5-1,CASSPTSGVVVDTQYF
TRBV10-1,CASSEALGGRGTYSNQPQHF
TRBV19,CASSTSGTARGNTEAFF
TRBV7-8,CASSSYSTGRADTQFF
TRBV28,CASSLTGYQAFF
TRBV2,CASSGTGLETQYF
TRBV2,CASRESGGYNEQYF
TRBV9,CASSVTMEGPRGTQYF
TRBV19,CATERGSEAFF
TRBV12-3/TRBV12-4,CASSPFSGYGYTF
TRBV3-1,CASSQGRPQYF
TRBV5-5,CASSRGPSAEAFF
TRBV6-5,CASSRGEGPNQPQHF
TRBV25-1,CASSQELGGDGYTF
TRBV28,CASNPSGLYEQYF
TRBV7-2,CASSADGLYGYTF
TRBV5-1,CASSLVSGVATQYF
TRBV7-8,CASSPGQGSLSGNTIYF
TRBV20-1,CSASQRAGTDTQYF
TRBV9,CASSQRYEAFF
TRBV19,CASRRLAGGAYTQYF
TRBV7-9,CASNPRGGADTQYF
TRBV6-8,CASRCPVGGISYEQYF
TRBV3-1,CASSQDELTGGSTDTQYF
TRBV9,CASSGTTGGGRYEQYF
TRBV28,CAGEEGGTVYDEQFF
TRBV7-9,CASRAGGFQETQYF
TRBV7-8,CASSLLGGQTQYF
TRBV20-1,CSAWRQGSDTEAFF
TRBV19,CASSIRIAPPYNEQFF
TRBV7-2,CASSLGQGGEQYF
TRBV30,CAWSANRDSISYEQYF
TRBV24-1,CASSPPGLAAQETQYF
TRBV20-1,CSARDSATEAGGYTF
TRBV29-1,CSVSLGTLQETQYF
TRBV19,CASRASGRLNTEAFF
TRBV9,CASSVGLAGGKETQYF
TRBV29-1,CSAGGLYEQYF
TRBV7-9,CASSRDRYKRNEPQHF
TRBV7-9,CTSSSDRGTQRETQYF
TRBV7-2,CASSLRRALAGGTYNEQFF
TRBV5-6,CASSRLAGLYNEQFF
TRBV12-3/TRBV12-4,CASSRDRDSPLHF
TRBV2,CASSEGGPTQGETQYF
TRBV20-1,CSAEGGTRELFF
TRBV6-1,CASKRTGALEAFF
TRBV5-8,CASSLALAGEDEQFF
TRBV20-1,CSAAGTGVREQFF
TRBV29-1,CSVGYSQETQYF
TRBV2,CASLAVSTYGYTF
TRBV20-1,CSATHRRGRRGTEQFF